The T cell receptor (beta chain) under discussion was sequenced for a study of shared clonotypes between healthy human individuals. The V gene lost 1 base and the J gene lost 6 bases, with 4 bases spanning the gap. The CDR3 spans 11 residues. Germline CDR1 is SNHLY and CDR2 is FYNNEI. Whole-study results and caveats: It was observed that 5% to 6% of naive CD4 clonotypes were shared across several donors. In contrast to clonotypes shared by all four donors, non-shared clonotypes had lower generation probabilities. Larger estimated richness was generally seen in naive subsets than in memory subsets.

Generated by immunoSEQ multiplex PCR, the TCRdb table keeps only in-frame clones and is missing some. The sample records roughly 2 million clones, approximately 96% being singletons. Details on this clone: Antigen specificity is unknown. This specimen includes other DNA sequences encoding the same CDR3.

The chain combines TRBV2 with TRBJ2-7; the D is unclear. The specimen sequenced was naive CD4+ T cells sorted from blood. The sample's subset: CD45RA+ positively selected. The source of this sequence is a man younger than 35 in good health. CDR3 in amino acids: CASSEGPEQYF. The CDR3 DNA follows: TGTGCCAGCAGTGAAGGACCCGAGCAGTACTTC.